A selection of T cell receptor beta chains follows, all from one sample in a study of blood T cell repertoires in COVID-19. Sequenced by immunoSEQ multiplex PCR; TCRdb stores in-frame clones only, minus some. In the table there are some 88,000 clones, 75% to 90% of which are singletons. The sample consisted of peripheral blood. The receptor set was obtained from a man in his sixties with acute or convalescent COVID-19. CDR3s include the opening cysteine and the closing phenylalanine or tryptophan. D genes are given only for firm matches. Some rows mark clone size as missing; the rest say once, few, many or name a class of expanded clone.

j_call | cdr3_length | d_call | v_call | clone_size | cdr3_nt | cdr3_aa
TRBJ1-1 | 14 | TRBD1 | TRBV27 | . | TGTGCCAGCACGACAGGGGGCAGGGGCACTGAAGCTTTCTTT | CASTTGGRGTEAFF
TRBJ2-7 | 12 | TRBD1 | TRBV29-1 | . | TGCAGCGTTGTCTGGACAGGTATCGAGCAGTACTTC | CSVVWTGIEQYF
TRBJ1-1 | 13 | . | TRBV5-1 | . | TGCGCCAGCAAATTTAGCGCGGACACTGAAGCTTTCTTT | CASKFSADTEAFF
TRBJ1-4 | 13 | . | TRBV27 | few | TGTGCCAGCAGAACAGTACTGAATGAAAAACTGTTTTTT | CASRTVLNEKLFF
TRBJ2-3 | 15 | TRBD2 | TRBV19 | . | TGTGCCAGTAGTCTCCGGACTAGCGGGGGGGATACGCAGTATTTT | CASSLRTSGGDTQYF
TRBJ2-1 | 18 | TRBD2 | TRBV30 | . | TGTGCCTGGAGTGTATTCAGAGGACTAGCGGGGGGGAAGGATGAGCAGTTCTTC | CAWSVFRGLAGGKDEQFF
TRBJ2-5 | 14 | . | TRBV19 | . | TGTGCCAGTAGTAGGGGGGACAGCGCAGAGACCCAGTACTTC | CASSRGDSAETQYF
TRBJ1-1 | 14 | . | TRBV5-1 | . | TGCGCCAGCAGCATAGGGACTGACCGATCTGAAGCTTTCTTT | CASSIGTDRSEAFF
TRBJ1-2 | 17 | . | TRBV3-1/TRBV3-2 | . | TGTGCCAGCAGCCAAAAAATAGAGACCGTGGGGGGTTATGGCTACACCTTC | CASSQKIETVGGYGYTF
TRBJ1-1 | 13 | . | TRBV29-1 | . | TGCAGCGTTGACTCGGGCAGGGACACTGAAGCTTTCTTT | CSVDSGRDTEAFF